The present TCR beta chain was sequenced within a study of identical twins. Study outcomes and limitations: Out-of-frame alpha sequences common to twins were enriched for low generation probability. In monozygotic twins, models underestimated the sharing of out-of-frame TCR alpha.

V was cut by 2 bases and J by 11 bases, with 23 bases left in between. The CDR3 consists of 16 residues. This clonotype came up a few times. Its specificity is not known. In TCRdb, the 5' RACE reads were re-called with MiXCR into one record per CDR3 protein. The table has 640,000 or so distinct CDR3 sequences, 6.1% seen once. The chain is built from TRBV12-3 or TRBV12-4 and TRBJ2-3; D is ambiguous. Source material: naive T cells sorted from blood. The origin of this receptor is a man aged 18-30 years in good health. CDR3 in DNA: TGTGCCAGCAGTTTACAGGTGGCAGAGTCTCCATACGGGCAGTATTTT. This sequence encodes CASSLQVAESPYGQYF.